These 24 T cell receptor beta chains originate from one sample sequenced in a study of beta chain features in type 1 diabetes. The study reverse transcribed the entire isolated RNA, so it sequenced expressed TCRB transcripts. The method was immunoSEQ multiplex PCR; TCRdb's version includes in-frame clones alone and lacks a portion of them. The sample has roughly 120,000 clones, approximately 37% seen once. Material: stem cell memory CD4+ T cells from blood. These receptors originate from a woman between 18 and 30 years old in good health.

The V call is TRBV19, the J call TRBJ2-2; D might be TRBD1 (6 bases). The CDR3 runs to 16 residues. V lost 2 bases and J lost 0, with 10 bases in between. Germline V gives CDR1 LNHDA, CDR2 SQIVND (reference sequence). The CDR3 region has the DNA TGTGCCAGTAGTATACCCCAGGGGCCGAACACCGGGGAGCTGTTTTTT. Its translation is CASSIPQGPNTGELFF.

This clone is a singleton in its sample. The chain joins TRBV11-1 to TRBJ2-7, with a weak D call TRBD2 (5 bases). CDR3 length: 14 amino acids. CDR1 is SGHAT, CDR2 FQDESV, per germline (reference sequence). V dropped 2 bases and J dropped 3 bases, with 11 bases sitting between them. CDR3 nucleotide sequence: TGTGCCAGCAGCTTACTTACTAGAGACTACGAGCAGTACTTC. It codes for CASSLLTRDYEQYF.

The chain combines TRBV2 with TRBJ1-3; 7 bases match TRBD1. The CDR3 spans 15 residues. V gave up 1 base and J gave up 2 bases; unmatched junction bases: 2. From germline, CDR1 is SNHLY and CDR2 FYNNEI. CDR3 protein: CASSEEGTAGNTIYF. For the CDR3, the DNA is TGTGCCAGCAGTGAAGAAGGGACAGCTGGAAACACCATATATTTT.

This clone was recorded a few times. This chain uses TRBV7-9 with TRBJ2-1, with TRBD1 as a possible D gene (5 bases). This CDR3 has 12 residues. V was pared by 5 bases and J by 9 bases, with 11 bases between. Germline V lookup: CDR1 SEHNR, CDR2 FQNEAQ (reference sequence). CDR3: CASSVRGSEQFF. The DNA for the CDR3 is TGTGCCAGCAGCGTAAGGGGAAGTGAGCAGTTCTTC. Together with reference TRBV7-9 and TRBJ2-1, the CDR3 gives the full variable domain: DTGVSQNPRHKITKRGQNVTFRCDPISEHNRLYWYRQTLGQGPEFLTYFQNEAQLEKSRLLSDRFSAERPKGSFSTLEIQRTEQGDSAMYLCASSVRGSEQFFGPGTRLTVL.

The rearrangement joins TRBV10-3 to TRBJ2-1; a weak D match, TRBD1 (6 bases). Trimming stripped 6 bases from V and 0 bases from J, with 12 bases between. The CDR3 is made up of 15 amino acids. The germline V gene has CDR1 ENHRY and CDR2 SYGVKD. For the CDR3, the DNA is TGTGCCATCAGCCTGACAGGCGTCTCCTACAATGAGCAGTTCTTC. This gives the protein CAISLTGVSYNEQFF.

This clone has a handful of counts. This sequence joins TRBV7-8 and TRBJ2-2; the match to TRBD2 covers 11 bases. J gave up 3 bases and V 1 base, and 4 bases lay outside the gene matches. Germline V CDR1 and CDR2: SGHVS, FQNEAQ. The CDR3 runs 17 residues. The CDR3: CASSLGGTSGYTGELFF. The CDR3 nucleotides are TGTGCCAGCAGCTTAGGAGGGACTAGCGGATACACCGGGGAGCTGTTTTTT. Variable domain in full (rest from reference TRBV7-8 and TRBJ2-2): GAGVSQSPRYKVAKRGQDVALRCDPISGHVSLFWYQQALGQGPEFLTYFQNEAQLDKSGLPSDRFFAERPEGSVSTLKIQRTQQEDSAVYLCASSLGGTSGYTGELFFGEGSRLTVL.

This clone was counted a few times. This chain joins TRBV30 and TRBJ2-2, with 8 bases aligning to TRBD1. The CDR3 sequence is 12 residues long. The germline CDR1 and CDR2 sequences are GTSNPN and SVGIG (reference sequence). V shed 5 bases, J shed 7 bases, and the junction held 3 bases outside the gene matches. The CDR3 spells CAWDRGGGELFF. CDR3 bases: TGTGCCTGGGACAGGGGAGGCGGGGAGCTGTTTTTT.

V usage is TRBV28 and J usage is TRBJ1-2, with 9 bases fitting TRBD1. CDR1 and CDR2 from the germline V gene are MDHEN and SYDVKM. The ends lost 6 bases at V and 4 bases at J; junction bases unmatched: 12. The CDR3 sequence is 16 residues long. The CDR3 DNA follows: TGTGCCAGCAGGACCCCCAGACAGGGGGTCGGCTATGGCTACACCTTC. Translated, it gives CASRTPRQGVGYGYTF.

CDR3: CAWSGQGDQPQHF. The CDR3, as DNA: TGTGCCTGGAGTGGACAGGGGGATCAGCCCCAGCATTTT. The rearrangement links TRBV30 to TRBJ1-5; 9 bases fit TRBD1. The V gene's germline CDR1 is GTSNPN and CDR2 SVGIG (reference sequence). V trimming: 1 base; J trimming: 5 bases; junction bases outside the gene matches: 0. The CDR3 consists of 13 residues.

This clone was recorded a few times. The chain carries TRBV4-1 and TRBJ1-2; 9 nucleotides agree with TRBD1. CDR1 and CDR2 from the germline V gene are MGHRA and YSYEKL. The CDR3 is 15 residues long. J was trimmed by 3 bases and V by 8 bases; bases with no gene match: 10. CDR3 sequence: CASRVFGTGYYGYTF. CDR3 coding DNA: TGCGCCAGCCGTGTCTTCGGGACAGGGTACTATGGCTACACCTTC.

V gene TRBV30 combines with J gene TRBJ2-7; D may be TRBD1 (5 bases). This CDR3 contains 14 residues. Trimming left V 2 bases short and J 3 bases short, with 14 bases between. Germline loops: CDR1 GTSNPN, CDR2 SVGIG (reference sequence). CDR3 amino acids: CAWSLQGQSYEQYF. As DNA, the CDR3 is TGTGCCTGGAGTCTCCAGGGCCAAAGCTACGAGCAGTACTTC.

J is TRBJ2-5 and V is TRBV30; TRBD2 matches at 9 bases. This CDR3 region has 17 residues. Unmatched junction bases numbered 12, after V lost 0 bases and J lost 4 bases. CDR1 and CDR2 (germline): GTSNPN, SVGIG (reference sequence). DNA of the CDR3: TGTGCCTGGAGTGTACTGTTAGCGGGAGTTAGGAGAGAGACCCAGTACTTC. Translating gives CAWSVLLAGVRRETQYF.

The chain joins TRBV18 to TRBJ2-2; 8 positions match TRBD1. The CDR3 sequence is 15 residues long. Trimming cost V 3 bases and J 6 bases; bases outside gene matches: 6. Per germline, CDR1 KGHSH and CDR2 LQKENI. CDR3 coding DNA: TGTGCCAGCTCACCCGGGACAGGCAAATCCGGGGAGCTGTTTTTT. It codes for CASSPGTGKSGELFF.

This chain uses TRBV11-2 with TRBJ1-1; D gene uncertain. The ends were cut back, 3 bases at V and 2 bases at J, with 13 bases in the middle. Germline V gene data show CDR1 as SGHAT and CDR2 as FQNNGV. This CDR3 is built from 15 residues. Written as DNA, the CDR3 is TGTGCCAGCAGCTTTCGTGGGCCAACTAACACTGAAGCTTTCTTT. It is translated as CASSFRGPTNTEAFF.

The V and J genes are TRBV7-9 and TRBJ2-2, with D tentatively TRBD1 (6 bases). Trimming took 0 bases from V and 6 from J, leaving 8 bases between them. Germline V gene data show CDR1 as SEHNR and CDR2 as FQNEAQ (reference sequence). The CDR3 extends over 14 amino acids. The CDR3 DNA sequence: TGTGCCAGCAGCTTAGCCAGGGGCGCCGGGGAGCTGTTTTTT. Translation: CASSLARGAGELFF.

The chain recombines TRBV7-9 with TRBJ2-3, with TRBD2 identical over 9 bases. CDR1 SEHNR and CDR2 FQNEAQ come from the germline V gene (reference sequence). The CDR3 contains 15 residues. The V segment lost 3 bases and the J segment 3 bases; nucleotides outside the gene matches: 4. The CDR3 bases are TGTGCCAGCAGCTTTGGCGGGAGGGTAACAGATACGCAGTATTTT. Translating gives CASSFGGRVTDTQYF.

This chain connects TRBV7-2 to TRBJ2-5; D may be TRBD1 (6 bases). The CDR3 extends over 13 amino acids. The ends were cut back, 5 bases at V and 7 bases at J, with 14 bases in the middle. Germline values: CDR1 SGHTA, CDR2 FQGNSA. CDR3 sequence: CASSKTGRGTQYF. CDR3 nucleotides: TGTGCCAGCAGCAAGACAGGCAGGGGGACCCAGTACTTC.

Only one count was recorded for this clone. This chain uses TRBV7-2 with TRBJ2-7, with D hard to call. V was pared by 5 bases and J by 0 bases, with 8 bases between. The germline gives CDR1 SGHTA, CDR2 FQGNSA. There are 13 residues in the CDR3. The CDR3 spells CASSPSPSYEQYF. CDR3 nucleotides: TGTGCCAGCAGCCCTTCCCCCTCCTACGAGCAGTACTTC. Full variable domain (rest looked up from reference TRBV7-2 and TRBJ2-7): GAGVSQSPSNKVTEKGKDVELRCDPISGHTALYWYRQSLGQGLEFLIYFQGNSAPDKSGLPSDRFSAERTGGSVSTLTIQRTQQEDSAVYLCASSPSPSYEQYFGPGTRLTVT.

The chain joins TRBV2 to TRBJ1-1; tentative D call: TRBD1 (6 bases). CDR1 is SNHLY and CDR2 is FYNNEI in the germline V gene. V was pared by 5 bases and J by 0 bases, with 10 bases between. The CDR3 sequence is 14 residues long. The CDR3 nucleotides are TGTGCCAGCAGTCAGGGGAATTTGAACACTGAAGCTTTCTTT. Protein: CASSQGNLNTEAFF.

The chain employs TRBV5-1 and TRBJ2-7, with D possibly being TRBD2 (6 bases). CDR1 and CDR2 (germline): SGHRS, YFSETQ. The germline V and J ends were trimmed by 6 bases and 2 bases, with 18 bases remaining between them. The CDR3 runs 15 residues. The CDR3 sequence is CASTDSLPGAYEQYF. In DNA, the CDR3 is TGCGCCAGCACCGACTCACTTCCGGGAGCCTACGAGCAGTACTTC.

This clone has just a few counts. J is TRBJ2-1 and V is TRBV28; tentatively, D is TRBD2 (5 bases). Germline values: CDR1 MDHEN, CDR2 SYDVKM. V gave up 3 bases and J gave up 5 bases, with 20 bases separating them. The CDR3 is 17 residues long. The CDR3 DNA reads TGTGCCAGCAGTTTGGTAACGAGGAGGTTGGTGAACAATGAGCAGTTCTTC. This sequence encodes CASSLVTRRLVNNEQFF. Full variable domain (outside the CDR3, taken from reference TRBV28 and TRBJ2-1): DVKVTQSSRYLVKRTGEKVFLECVQDMDHENMFWYRQDPGLGLRLIYFSYDVKMKEKGDIPEGYSVSREKKERFSLILESASTNQTSMYLCASSLVTRRLVNNEQFFGPGTRLTVL.

The genes are TRBV11-2 and TRBJ1-4; 9 bases are shared with TRBD1. Germline CDR1 is SGHAT and CDR2 is FQNNGV. V gave up 6 bases and J gave up 5 bases; unmatched junction bases: 4. The CDR3 has 14 amino acids. The CDR3 DNA reads as TGTGCCAGCAGTTCCGGGACAGGGAATGAAAAACTGTTTTTT. It specifies CASSSGTGNEKLFF.

This clone occurred a few times. The chain is built from TRBV6-5 and TRBJ2-7; D remains unclear. There are 12 residues in the CDR3. The V gene lost 5 bases and the J gene lost 5 bases, with 10 bases spanning the gap. Germline CDR1 is MNHEY and CDR2 is SVGAGI. In DNA, the CDR3 is TGTGCCAGCAGTAGAACTCTCCACGAGCAGTACTTC. It encodes CASSRTLHEQYF.

This clone was recorded a few times. V and J are TRBV21-1 and TRBJ2-7; the table assigns TRBD2, which was not confirmed against the DNA. TRBV21-1 has pseudogene status. The CDR3 spans 14 residues. The CDR3 sequence: CASSKGGGWHEQYF. The CDR3, as DNA: TGTGCCAGCAGCAAAGGCGGGGGCTGGCACGAGCAGTACTTC.